Given below is one T cell receptor (beta chain) in context. Its specificity is unknown. This sample stems from a study of cytomegalovirus exposure and HLA in healthy donors. The overall study: An earlier analysis identified under 130 million unique TCR beta sequences in approximately 170 million T cells.

CDR1 is SEHNR and CDR2 is FQNEAQ in the germline V gene (reference sequence). This CDR3 has 14 residues. Trimming cost V 3 bases and J 7 bases, with 12 bases left between them. Regarding the study as a whole: The availability of immune exposure information extended only to CMV serostatus.

The PCR had 60 Vbeta and 13 Jbeta primers. The table came from immunoSEQ multiplex PCR; TCRdb's copy has only in-frame clones and leaves some out. The repertoire holds 150,000 to 200,000 clones, with around 81% as singletons. The sequence derives from a woman between 18 and 29 years old in good health and CMV-seropositive. The genes are TRBV7-9 and TRBJ1-4, with D maybe TRBD1 (5 bases). The sequenced sample was PBMCs. DNA of the CDR3: TGTGCCAGCAGCTTTTCCGACAGTCGTGAAAAACTGTTTTTT. Translated, it gives CASSFSDSREKLFF.